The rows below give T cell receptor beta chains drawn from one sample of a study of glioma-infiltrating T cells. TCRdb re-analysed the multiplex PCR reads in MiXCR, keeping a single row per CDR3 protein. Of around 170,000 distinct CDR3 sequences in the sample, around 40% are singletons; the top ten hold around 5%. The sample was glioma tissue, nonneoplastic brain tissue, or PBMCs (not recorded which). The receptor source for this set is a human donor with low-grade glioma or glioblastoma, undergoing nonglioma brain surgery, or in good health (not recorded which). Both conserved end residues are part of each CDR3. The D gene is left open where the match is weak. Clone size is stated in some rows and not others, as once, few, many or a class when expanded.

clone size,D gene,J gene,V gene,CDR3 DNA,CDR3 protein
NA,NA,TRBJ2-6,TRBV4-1,TGCGCCAGCAGCCAAGTCACAGGGTCTGGGGCCAACGTCCTGACTTTC,CASSQVTGSGANVLTF
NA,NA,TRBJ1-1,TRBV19,TGTGCCAGTCAGACAGCCAATGAAGCTTTCTTT,CASQTANEAFF
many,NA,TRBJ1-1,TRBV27,TGTGCCAGCAGTTTCAGAGCCGGGAACACTGAAGCTTTCTTT,CASSFRAGNTEAFF
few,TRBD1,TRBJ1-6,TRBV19,TGTGCCAGTAGTCCCGGGACAGGGGGCTCACCCCTCCACTTT,CASSPGTGGSPLHF
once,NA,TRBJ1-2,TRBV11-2,TGTGCCAGGAGACCCCAGGCCTGGATTAGGGGTGGCTACACCTTC,CARRPQAWIRGGYTF
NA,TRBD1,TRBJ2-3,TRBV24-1,TGTGCCACCAGTGATTATGGGACAGGGTCAGATACGCAGTATTTT,CATSDYGTGSDTQYF
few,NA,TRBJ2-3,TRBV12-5,TGTGCTAGTGGTTTTAACCCTAGGGATACGCAGTATTTT,CASGFNPRDTQYF
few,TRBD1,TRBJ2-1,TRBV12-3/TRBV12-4,TGTGCCAGCAGTCGGGACAGGGCTACCTACAATGAGCAGTTCTTC,CASSRDRATYNEQFF
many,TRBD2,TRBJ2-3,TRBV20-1,TGCAGTGCTAGCGCTAGCGGGAACGCGCGCACAGATACGCAGTATTTT,CSASASGNARTDTQYF
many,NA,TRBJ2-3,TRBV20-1,TGCAGTGCTGGACGGGACGCCAGCACAGATACGCAGTATTTT,CSAGRDASTDTQYF
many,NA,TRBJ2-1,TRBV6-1,TGTGCCAGCAGTTCTGGGGCGTCATCTGTGAGTGGGCAGTTCTTC,CASSSGASSVSGQFF
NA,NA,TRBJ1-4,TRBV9,TGTGCCAGCAGCGTAGACGAGGAAAAACTGTTTTTT,CASSVDEEKLFF
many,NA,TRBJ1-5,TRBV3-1,TGTGCCAGCAGCCAGACCCTCAGGGATCAGCCCCAGCATTTT,CASSQTLRDQPQHF
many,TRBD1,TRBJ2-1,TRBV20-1,TGCAGTGCTAGAGATCCGACAGGGCCCCTATACAATGAGCAGTTCTTC,CSARDPTGPLYNEQFF
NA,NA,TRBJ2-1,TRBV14,TGTGCCAGAAGCTTCACTAGAAATGAGCAGTTCTTC,CARSFTRNEQFF
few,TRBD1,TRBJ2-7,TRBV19,TGTGCCAGTAGTAAGTGGAGGACAGGGTCAGACTCCTACGAGCAGTACTTC,CASSKWRTGSDSYEQYF
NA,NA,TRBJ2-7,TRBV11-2,TGTGCCAGCAGCCCGCAGCGGGTCCACTACGAGCAGTACTTC,CASSPQRVHYEQYF
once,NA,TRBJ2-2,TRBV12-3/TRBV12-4,TGTGCCAGCAGTTTGTCGGGGGCGCGTGGGACCGGGGAGCTGTTTTTT,CASSLSGARGTGELFF
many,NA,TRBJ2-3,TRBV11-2,TGTGCCAGCAGCCTTACCACAGATACGCAGTATTTT,CASSLTTDTQYF
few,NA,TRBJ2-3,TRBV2,TGTGCCAGCAAGACACAGGGTAGCACAGATACGCAGTATTTT,CASKTQGSTDTQYF
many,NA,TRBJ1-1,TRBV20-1,TGCAGTACCTCGGGCGGGACTGAAGCTTTCTTT,CSTSGGTEAFF
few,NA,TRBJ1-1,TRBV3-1,TGTGCCAGCAGCCAAGAGGGCCGATTCACTGAAGCTTTCTTT,CASSQEGRFTEAFF
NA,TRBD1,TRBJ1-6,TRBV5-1,TGCGCCAGCAGCTCCTTTGGACAGGCTCCTAATTCACCCCTCCACTTT,CASSSFGQAPNSPLHF
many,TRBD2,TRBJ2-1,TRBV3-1,TGTGCCAGCAGCGAAACGGGAGGGGCGAACAATGAGCAGTTCTTC,CASSETGGANNEQFF
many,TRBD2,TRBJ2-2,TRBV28,TGTGCCAGCAGTACGGGACTAGCGGCCGGGGAGCTGTTTTTT,CASSTGLAAGELFF
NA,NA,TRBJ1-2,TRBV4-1,TGCTCCAGCAGCCAAGTTAACACCTATGGCTACACCTTC,CSSSQVNTYGYTF
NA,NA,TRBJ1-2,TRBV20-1,TGCAGTGCTGCGGCGTGGTTTGGTAGCTACACCTTC,CSAAAWFGSYTF
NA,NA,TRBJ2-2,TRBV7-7,TGTGCCAGCAGTGACGATCAGGTTCAAGGCACCGGGGAGATGTTTTTT,CASSDDQVQGTGEMFF
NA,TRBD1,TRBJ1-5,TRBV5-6,TGTGCCAGCAGCACCTGGGACAGTTTATTTAATCAGCCCCAGCATTTT,CASSTWDSLFNQPQHF
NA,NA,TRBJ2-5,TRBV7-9,TGTGCCAGCAGCTTGGTGGAAGAGACCCAGTACTTC,CASSLVEETQYF
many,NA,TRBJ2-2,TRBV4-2,TGTGCCAGCAGGCCAGGATCGAACACCGGGGAGCTGTTTTTT,CASRPGSNTGELFF
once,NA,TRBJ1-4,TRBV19,TGTGCCAGTAGTATCGGGATAACTAATAAAAAACTGTTTTTT,CASSIGITNKKLFF
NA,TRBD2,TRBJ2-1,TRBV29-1,TGCAGCGTTCACCAGACTAGCATCGGTGAGAAGTTCTTC,CSVHQTSIGEKFF
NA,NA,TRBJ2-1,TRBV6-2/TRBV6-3,TGTGCCAGCAGTTTCGGGGCTAGGCGGGGCAATGAGCAGTTCTTC,CASSFGARRGNEQFF
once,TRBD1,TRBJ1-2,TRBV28,TGTCCCAGCAGTTTATTTCGTCCCCAGGGGGATAACTATGGCTCCACCTTC,CPSSLFRPQGDNYGSTF
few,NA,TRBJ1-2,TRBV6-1,TGTGCCACCCACTCAGGGGACGCCTCTGGCTACACCTTC,CATHSGDASGYTF
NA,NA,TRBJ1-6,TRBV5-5,TGTGCCAGCAGCTCGCCTTTCACGACTTCACCCCTCCACTTT,CASSSPFTTSPLHF
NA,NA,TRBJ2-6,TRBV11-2,TGTGCCAGAAGCTTAAGGTCTGGGGCCAACGTCCTGACTTTC,CARSLRSGANVLTF
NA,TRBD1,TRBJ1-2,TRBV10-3,TGTGCCATCAGTGAGTCACGTGGAGGACAGGTCTATGGCTACACCTTC,CAISESRGGQVYGYTF
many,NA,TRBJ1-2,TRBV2,TGTGCCAGCACCAACGACGGTTTTGGAGGCTACACCTTC,CASTNDGFGGYTF
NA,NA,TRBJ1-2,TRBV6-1,TGTGCCAGCAGTGAAGGGAACTATGGCTACGCCTTC,CASSEGNYGYAF
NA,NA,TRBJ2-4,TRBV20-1,TGCAGTGCTGGAGCGCCAGTAGACAAAAACATTAAGTACTTC,CSAGAPVDKNIKYF